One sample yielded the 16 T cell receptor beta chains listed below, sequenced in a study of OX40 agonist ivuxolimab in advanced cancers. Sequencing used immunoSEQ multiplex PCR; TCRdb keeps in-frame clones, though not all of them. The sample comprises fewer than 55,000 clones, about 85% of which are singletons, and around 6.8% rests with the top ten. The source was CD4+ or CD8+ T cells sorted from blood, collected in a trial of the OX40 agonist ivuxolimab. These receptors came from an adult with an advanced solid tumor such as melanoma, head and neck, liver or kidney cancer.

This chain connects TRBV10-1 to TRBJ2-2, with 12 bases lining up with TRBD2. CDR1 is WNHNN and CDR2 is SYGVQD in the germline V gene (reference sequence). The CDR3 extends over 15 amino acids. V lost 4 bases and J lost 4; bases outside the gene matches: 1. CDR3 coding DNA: TGCGCCAGCAGTGGACTAGCGGGGGTCACCGGGGAGCTGTTTTTT. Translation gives CASSGLAGVTGELFF.

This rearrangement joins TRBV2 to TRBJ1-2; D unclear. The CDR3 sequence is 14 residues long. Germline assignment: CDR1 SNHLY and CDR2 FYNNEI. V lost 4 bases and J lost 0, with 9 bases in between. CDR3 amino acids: CASSVYKTNYGYTF. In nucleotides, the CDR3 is TGTGCCAGCAGTGTCTACAAGACTAACTATGGCTACACCTTC.

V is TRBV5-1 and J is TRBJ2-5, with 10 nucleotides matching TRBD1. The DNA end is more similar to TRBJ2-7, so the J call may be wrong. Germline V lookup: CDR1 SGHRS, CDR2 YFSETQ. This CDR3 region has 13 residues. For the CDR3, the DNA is TGCGCCAGCAGCCCGGACAGGGGGAACGAGCAGTACTTC. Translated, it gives CASSPDRGNEQYF.

The CDR3 nucleotides are TGCGCCAGCAGTCAGAGACAGCAATCCTATGGCTACACCTTC. Amino acids: CASSQRQQSYGYTF. The V gene is TRBV23-1, the J gene TRBJ1-2; possibly TRBD1 for D (5 bases). TRBV23-1 is marked as an open reading frame, function uncertain. V was trimmed by 3 bases and J by 4 bases, leaving 12 bases between them. The CDR3 loop spans 14 amino acids.

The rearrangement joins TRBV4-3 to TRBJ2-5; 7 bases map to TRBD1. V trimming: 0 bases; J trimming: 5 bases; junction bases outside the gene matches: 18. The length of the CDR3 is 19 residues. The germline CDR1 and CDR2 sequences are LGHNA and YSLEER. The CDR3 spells CASSQEPISSGGPRETQYF. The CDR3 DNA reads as TGCGCCAGCAGCCAAGAGCCAATATCCTCAGGGGGTCCCCGGGAGACCCAGTACTTC.

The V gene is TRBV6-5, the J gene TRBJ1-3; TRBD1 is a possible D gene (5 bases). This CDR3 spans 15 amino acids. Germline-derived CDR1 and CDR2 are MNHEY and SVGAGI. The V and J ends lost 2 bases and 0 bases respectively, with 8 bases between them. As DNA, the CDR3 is TGTGCCAGCAGTTACGTTACAGGCTCTGGAAACACCATATATTTT. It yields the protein CASSYVTGSGNTIYF.

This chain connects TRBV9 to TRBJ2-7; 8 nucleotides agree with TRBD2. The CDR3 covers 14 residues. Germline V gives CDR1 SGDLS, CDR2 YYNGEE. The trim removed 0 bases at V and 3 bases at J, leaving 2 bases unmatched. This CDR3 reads CASSVGLAGYEQYF. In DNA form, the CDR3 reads TGTGCCAGCAGCGTAGGGCTAGCGGGCTACGAGCAGTACTTC.

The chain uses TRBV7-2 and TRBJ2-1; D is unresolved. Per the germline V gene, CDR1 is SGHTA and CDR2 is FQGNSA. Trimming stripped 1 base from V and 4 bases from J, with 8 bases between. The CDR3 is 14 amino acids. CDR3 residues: CASSLDPGYNEQFF. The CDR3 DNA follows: TGTGCCAGCAGCTTAGATCCCGGGTACAATGAGCAGTTCTTC.

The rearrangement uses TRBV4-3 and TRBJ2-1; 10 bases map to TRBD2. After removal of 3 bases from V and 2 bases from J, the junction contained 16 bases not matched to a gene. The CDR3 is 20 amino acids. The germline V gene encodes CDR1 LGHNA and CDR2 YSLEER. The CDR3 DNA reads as TGCGCCAGCAGCCACCCCCCGGATCTAGCGGGAGCTGTGGCCTACAATGAGCAGTTCTTC. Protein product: CASSHPPDLAGAVAYNEQFF.

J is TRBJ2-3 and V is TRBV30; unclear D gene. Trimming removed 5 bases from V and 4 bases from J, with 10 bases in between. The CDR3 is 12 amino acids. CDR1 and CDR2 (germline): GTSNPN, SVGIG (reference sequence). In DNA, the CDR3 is TGTGCCTGGGGTCTCCAGGCAGATACGCAGTATTTT. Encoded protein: CAWGLQADTQYF.

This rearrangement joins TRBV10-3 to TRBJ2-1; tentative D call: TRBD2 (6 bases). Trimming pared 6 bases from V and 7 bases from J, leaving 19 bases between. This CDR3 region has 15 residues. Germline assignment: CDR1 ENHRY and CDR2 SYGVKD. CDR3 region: CAIREGRRINNEQFF. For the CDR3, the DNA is TGTGCCATCAGGGAGGGGAGAAGGATTAATAATGAGCAGTTCTTC.

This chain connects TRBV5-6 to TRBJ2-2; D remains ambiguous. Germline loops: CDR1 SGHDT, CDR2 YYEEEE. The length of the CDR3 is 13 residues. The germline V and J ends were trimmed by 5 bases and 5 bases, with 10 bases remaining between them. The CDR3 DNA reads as TGTGCCAGCAGACGTGATATTACCGGGGAGCTGTTTTTT. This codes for CASRRDITGELFF.

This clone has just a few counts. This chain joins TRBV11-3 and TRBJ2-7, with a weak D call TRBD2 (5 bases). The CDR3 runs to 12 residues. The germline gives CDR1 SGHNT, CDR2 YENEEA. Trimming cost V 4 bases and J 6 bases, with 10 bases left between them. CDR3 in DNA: TGTGCCAGCAGCTCGGGAATCGGCGAGCAGTACTTC. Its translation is CASSSGIGEQYF.

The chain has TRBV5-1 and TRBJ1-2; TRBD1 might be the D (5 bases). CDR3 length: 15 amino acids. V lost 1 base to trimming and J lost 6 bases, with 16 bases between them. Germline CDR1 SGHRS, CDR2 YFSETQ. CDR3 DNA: TGCGCCAGCAGCTTGTCAGGCCAGGGACTTAATGGCTACACCTTC. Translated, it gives CASSLSGQGLNGYTF.

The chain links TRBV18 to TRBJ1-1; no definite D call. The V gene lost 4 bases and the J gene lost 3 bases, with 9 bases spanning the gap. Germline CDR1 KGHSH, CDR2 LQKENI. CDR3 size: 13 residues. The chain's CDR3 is CASSRTPDTEAFF. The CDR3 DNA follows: TGTGCCAGCTCACGTACGCCGGACACTGAAGCTTTCTTT.

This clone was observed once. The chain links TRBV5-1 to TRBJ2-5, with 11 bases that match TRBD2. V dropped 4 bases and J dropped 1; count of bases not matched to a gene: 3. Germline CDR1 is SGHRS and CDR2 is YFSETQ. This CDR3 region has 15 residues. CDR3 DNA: TGCGCCAGCAGCACCGGGACTAGCGGCCAAGAGACCCAGTACTTC. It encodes CASSTGTSGQETQYF.